This TCR beta chain was profiled in a study of blood T cell repertoires in COVID-19 (dated by TCRdb to about 2020). Study-wide context: Samples covering the acute and convalescent phases of COVID-19 were provided by collaborators in the United States, Italy and Spain. The prospective study material was composed of cDNA or gDNA derived from T cells, B-cell-depleted T cells, or PBMCs. Subjects who had been exposed to COVID-19, were actively infected with it, or had recovered from it provided the deeply sampled blood TCRbeta repertoires that made up the dataset. The repertoires were made available in a free public database intended to serve as a resource for research on the immune response to SARS-CoV-2. The samples were drawn from two sources: the first 160 participants of the ongoing ImmuneRACE study, and 1,254 subjects contributed by 6 global collaborators. Nearly every sample came with metadata listing a de-identified subject ID, COVID-19 status, age in years and sex. HLA class I and class II types, where available, came from metadata supplied by the sample provider rather than from assay-based typing. The investigation overall reported the following: Clinical and demographic metadata were provided uncurated, with the amount varying by source and participant.

Points on this clone: This clone's antigen is unknown. Per-base qualities were not stored, and no clone one base away is much larger.

From the cysteine through the phenylalanine, the CDR3 covers 16 amino acids. Left in the record is the CDR3 DNA by itself, 48 bases read in frame from the first base. CDR1 and CDR2 are drawn from the germline V gene: SNHLY, FYNNEI. V has 6 bases trimmed and J has 4 bases trimmed; junction bases matching no gene number 11. A second Seattle source provided samples from volunteer blood donors who had recovered from COVID-19. Whole blood was collected in K2EDTA tubes by collaborating institutions according to the institutions' own protocols. For TCRbeta analysis, collaborators shipped samples as frozen whole blood, isolated PBMCs, or DNA extracted from either of those sample types. TCRbeta CDR3 regions were amplified from genomic DNA using the immunoSEQ Assay, a bias-controlled multiplex PCR. The paper's processing steps were these. Nucleated cell counts per sample were estimated from amplification of reference gene primers within the assay. To quantify the absolute abundance of each unique TCRbeta CDR3 rearrangement, sequence reads were collapsed and filtered. For each sample, productive Simpson clonality was calculated as the square root of Simpson's diversity index over productive rearrangements. As stored in TCRdb, this immuneACCESS dataset retains in-frame rearrangements with V and J assigned. A fraction of the clones does not appear; measured against another copy, unresolved V genes explain less than half of the discrepancy, and the remainder lacks a known reason. V, J and clone size reflect that table, while D and trimming were determined from the DNA. Counted in this sample were a few hundred thousand clones; approximately 87% of them appeared once. The top ten constitute 3.5% to 5.5% of the sample.

The source of this sequence is a man aged 55 to 70 who had recovered from COVID-19. The sequence joins TRBV2 to TRBJ1-5; 8 junctional bases match TRBD1. Sequenced input: peripheral blood. DNA sequence: TGTGCCAGCAGGCTTCAGGGGGCTGGTCTGAATCAGCCCCAGCATTTT. Its protein product is CASRLQGAGLNQPQHF.